Sequencing of this T cell receptor beta chain was carried out in a study of neurological immune-mediated disorders. This clonotype was counted ten times or more. What it recognizes is unknown. Via MiXCR, TCRdb re-called the 5' RACE reads, giving one row per CDR3 protein. The sample contains around 94,000 distinct CDR3 sequences, approximately 3.3% of which appear only once. Whole-study results and caveats: The multiple sclerosis repertoire cluster had no clinical or MRI correlate. Grouping of repertoires by phylogeny put those of 18 of 34 multiple sclerosis patients into a single related-CDR3 cluster, a possible signature.

The sample was PBMCs. The TCR was taken from a woman aged 18-29 years with multiple sclerosis.

CDR3 sequence (DNA): TGCGCCAGCAGCTTGGGACAGGGGGCGCGAAATGAGCAGTTCTTC. Translation gives CASSLGQGARNEQFF. The chain links TRBV5-1 to TRBJ2-1; 10 bases agree with TRBD1. The CDR3 is made up of 15 amino acids. V gave up 0 bases and J gave up 7 bases; unmatched junction bases: 4. Per the germline V gene, CDR1 is SGHRS and CDR2 is YFSETQ.